One and the same sample provided the 26 T cell receptor beta chains below, sequenced in a study of blood T cell repertoires in COVID-19. Sequencing was performed with immunoSEQ multiplex PCR; in TCRdb, only in-frame clones are kept and a portion is missing. Of just over 250,000 clones listed, roughly 86% are singletons. Sequenced sample: peripheral blood. These receptors were taken from a man aged 40-50 years who had recovered from COVID-19.

This clone showed up just a few times. The chain links TRBV4-1 to TRBJ2-6; 13 bases are a match to TRBD2. The CDR3 is 20 amino acids. V shed 3 bases and J 2 bases; nucleotides not matched to a gene: 10. The germline V gene has CDR1 MGHRA and CDR2 YSYEKL. CDR3 protein: CASSHLGLAGVKTGANVLTF. The CDR3 nucleotides read TGCGCCAGCAGCCACCTTGGACTAGCGGGAGTAAAGACTGGGGCCAACGTCCTGACTTTC.

The chain couples TRBV19 to TRBJ1-1; no firm D call. CDR3 length: 14 amino acids. CDR1 LNHDA and CDR2 SQIVND come from the germline V gene (reference sequence). Trimming took off 2 bases at V and 0 bases at J, with 7 bases between the two ends. Here the CDR3 reads CASSIPSMNTEAFF. The CDR3 nucleotides read TGTGCCAGTAGTATACCTTCTATGAACACTGAAGCTTTCTTT.

The V call is TRBV7-8, the J call TRBJ2-3; a weak D match, TRBD1 (6 bases). CDR3 length: 15 residues. V lost 3 bases and J lost 0, with 10 bases in between. Germline V gene lookup returns CDR1 SGHVS and CDR2 FQNEAQ. CDR3 sequence reads: CASSLGALSTDTQYF. DNA for the CDR3: TGTGCCAGCAGCTTGGGGGCCCTGAGCACAGATACGCAGTATTTT. Complete variable domain (other parts from reference TRBV7-8 and TRBJ2-3): GAGVSQSPRYKVAKRGQDVALRCDPISGHVSLFWYQQALGQGPEFLTYFQNEAQLDKSGLPSDRFFAERPEGSVSTLKIQRTQQEDSAVYLCASSLGALSTDTQYFGPGTRLTVL.

This clone was observed a handful of times. The chain uses TRBV14 and TRBJ2-7; D is possibly TRBD2 (6 bases). Germline lookup yields CDR1 SGHDN and CDR2 FVKESK. V gave up 4 bases and J gave up 4 bases, with 11 bases separating them. CDR3 length: 13 amino acids. This chain's CDR3 is CASSRASEYEQYF. The CDR3, as DNA: TGTGCCAGCAGCCGAGCTAGCGAATACGAGCAGTACTTC.

This sequence joins TRBV5-1 and TRBJ1-2; D not resolved. V shed 0 bases and J shed 5 bases, with 14 bases lying between them. The CDR3 has 15 amino acids. The germline gives CDR1 SGHRS, CDR2 YFSETQ. CDR3 amino acids: CASSLAGGSLYGYTF. The CDR3, as DNA: TGCGCCAGCAGCTTGGCCGGAGGGAGCCTTTATGGCTACACCTTC.

The gene calls are TRBV6-2 or TRBV6-3 and TRBJ1-1, with D tentatively TRBD1 (5 bases). The germline V gene has CDR1 MNHEY and CDR2 SVGEGT. The CDR3 runs 17 residues. The V end lost 3 bases, the J end lost 0 bases, and 17 bases lay between the germline ends. The CDR3 loop is CASSYIGGWRLNTEAFF. The CDR3 bases are TGTGCCAGCAGTTATATCGGGGGTTGGAGGTTGAACACTGAAGCTTTCTTT.

This rearrangement joins TRBV10-3 to TRBJ1-2; no definite D call. The V gene lost 2 bases and the J gene lost 6 bases, with 4 bases spanning the gap. CDR1 is ENHRY and CDR2 is SYGVKD in the germline V gene. This CDR3 contains 11 residues. The CDR3 spells CAISERHGYTF. For the CDR3, the DNA is TGTGCCATCAGTGAGCGTCATGGCTACACCTTC.

The chain has TRBV19 and TRBJ1-6; weak D call: TRBD1 (5 bases). CDR3 length equals 16 residues. With 6 bases removed from V and 7 bases from J, the gap between germline ends came to 19 bases. Per germline, CDR1 LNHDA and CDR2 SQIVND (reference sequence). The CDR3 DNA is TGTGCCAGTAGACGAATCCAGACAGCAGACAATTCACCCCTCCACTTT. This sequence encodes CASRRIQTADNSPLHF.

The chain couples TRBV18 to TRBJ2-7; no firm D call. The CDR3 extends over 11 amino acids. The germline V gene encodes CDR1 KGHSH and CDR2 LQKENI. Trimming left V 2 bases short and J 5 bases short, with 4 bases between. The CDR3 coding sequence is TGTGCCAGCTCACCAAAGCACGAGCAGTACTTC. Its protein is CASSPKHEQYF.

This rearrangement joins TRBV5-4 to TRBJ2-1; D is unclear. CDR1 is SGHNT, CDR2 YYREEE, per germline (reference sequence). The CDR3 has 12 residues. Trimming pared 1 base from V and 7 bases from J, leaving 6 bases between. Here the CDR3 DNA reads TGTGCCAGCAGCTTGACTGCGAATGAGCAGTTCTTC. Its translation is CASSLTANEQFF.

This rearrangement joins TRBV29-1 to TRBJ2-7; D might be TRBD2 (6 bases). Looked up from germline, CDR1 is SQVTM and CDR2 is ANQGSEA. V lost 5 bases and J 2 bases, leaving 13 bases between the germline ends. The CDR3 has 13 residues. The CDR3 nucleotides read TGCAGCGTTCTTCTAGCGACCACCTACGAGCAGTACTTC. As protein: CSVLLATTYEQYF.

V and J are TRBV7-9 and TRBJ2-7; 14 nucleotides align to TRBD2. The CDR3 is 16 residues long. The V gene end was trimmed by 4 bases and the J gene end by 2 bases; junction bases not matched to a gene: 4. Germline V gives CDR1 SEHNR, CDR2 FQNEAQ (reference sequence). The CDR3 loop is CASSSGLAGGTYEQYF. The CDR3 DNA reads TGTGCCAGCAGCTCCGGACTAGCGGGGGGCACCTACGAGCAGTACTTC.

The chain links TRBV5-1 to TRBJ2-1; D is unclear. Germline assignment: CDR1 SGHRS and CDR2 YFSETQ. This CDR3 contains 14 residues. The ends were cut back, 3 bases at V and 2 bases at J, with 9 bases in the middle. The CDR3 protein is CASSSLSTYNEQFF. The CDR3 DNA reads TGCGCCAGCAGCTCCCTCAGTACCTACAATGAGCAGTTCTTC.

The CDR3 spells CASSADRGETQYF. The CDR3 coding sequence is TGTGCCAGCAGCGCGGACAGGGGAGAGACCCAGTACTTC. V usage is TRBV9 and J usage is TRBJ2-5; TRBD1 matches 9 bases. The CDR3 extends over 13 amino acids. The germline V gene has CDR1 SGDLS and CDR2 YYNGEE. J gave up 4 bases and V 3 bases, and 1 base lay outside the gene matches.

The chain has TRBV19 and TRBJ1-4; D remains unclear. With 5 bases removed from V and 12 bases from J, the gap between germline ends came to 22 bases. Looked up from germline, CDR1 is LNHDA and CDR2 is SQIVND (reference sequence). The length of the CDR3 is 15 residues. The CDR3 is CASSPVVAPVIELFF. The CDR3, as DNA: TGTGCCAGTAGTCCAGTTGTGGCCCCCGTTATCGAACTGTTTTTT.

The chain employs TRBV30 and TRBJ2-1, with 8 bases lining up with TRBD2. The CDR3 spans 14 residues. The ends lost 4 bases at V and 4 bases at J; junction bases unmatched: 6. CDR1 is GTSNPN, CDR2 SVGIG, per germline (reference sequence). DNA for the CDR3: TGTGCCTGGATCCCTACTAGCGGATACAATGAGCAGTTCTTC. Residues: CAWIPTSGYNEQFF.

The CDR3 loop reads CASSYPPLAGGFTDTQYF. CDR3 in DNA: TGTGCCAGCAGTTACCCACCCTTAGCGGGGGGATTCACAGATACGCAGTATTTT. The chain has TRBV6-2 or TRBV6-3 and TRBJ2-3, with 10 bases aligning to TRBD2. The trim removed 2 bases at V and 2 bases at J, leaving 10 bases unmatched. The germline V gene has CDR1 MNHEY and CDR2 SVGEGT. The CDR3 is 18 residues long.

The sample holds a few counts of this clone. The rearrangement links TRBV5-6 to TRBJ2-3, with D possibly matching TRBD2 (5 bases). Germline CDR1 reads SGHDT; CDR2 reads YYEEEE. Trimming shortened V by 5 bases and J by 0 bases, and 13 bases separated the two germline ends. This CDR3 spans 15 amino acids. CDR3 sequence: CASSSEWTSTDTQYF. CDR3 DNA sequence: TGTGCCAGCAGTTCCGAGTGGACTAGCACAGATACGCAGTATTTT.

The genes are TRBV28 and TRBJ2-7, with 8 positions matching TRBD2. The CDR3 is 15 amino acids. V was clipped by 3 bases and J by 5 bases; unmatched bases: 9. Germline V CDR1 and CDR2: MDHEN, SYDVKM. CDR3 amino acids: CASSFGGASLDEQYF. The CDR3 nucleotides are TGTGCCAGCAGTTTCGGGGGGGCGAGTTTGGACGAGCAGTACTTC.

The chain couples TRBV12-5 to TRBJ1-2; perhaps TRBD1 as D (6 bases). The ends were cut back, 2 bases at V and 2 bases at J, with 12 bases in the middle. The CDR3 consists of 15 residues. The V gene's germline CDR1 is LGHNT and CDR2 FRNRAP. The CDR3 sequence is CASGLPYDRNYGYTF. CDR3 bases: TGTGCTAGTGGTTTGCCCTACGACAGGAACTATGGCTACACCTTC.

This clone was counted a single time. The rearrangement links TRBV29-1 to TRBJ1-1, with 9 positions matching TRBD1. Losses at the gene ends were 4 bases for V and 5 bases for J; bases not matched to a gene: 11. The CDR3 has 15 residues. Germline V lookup: CDR1 SQVTM, CDR2 ANQGSEA. In DNA, the CDR3 is TGCAGCGTTGCCCCGGGACAGGGCCTACGGACTGAAGCTTTCTTT. Protein product: CSVAPGQGLRTEAFF.

The chain uses TRBV5-6 and TRBJ2-1; D might be TRBD2 (5 bases). The CDR3 is 13 amino acids. The V end lost 1 base, the J end lost 13 bases, and 15 bases lay between the germline ends. In germline, CDR1 is SGHDT, CDR2 YYEEEE. In DNA form, the CDR3 reads TGTGCCAGCAGCTTGTTTGGGGTGGGAGTTCAGTTCTTC. This gives the protein CASSLFGVGVQFF.

This clone was observed once. Within the sample, other DNA sequences also encode this same CDR3. The chain joins TRBV5-4 to TRBJ2-7, with TRBD1 identical over 10 bases. The V gene's germline CDR1 is SGHNT and CDR2 YYREEE (reference sequence). V shed 3 bases and J 4 bases; nucleotides not matched to a gene: 4. The CDR3 spans 14 residues. DNA of the CDR3: TGTGCCAGCAGCTCCAGGACAGGGGGTTACGAGCAGTACTTC. Its translation: CASSSRTGGYEQYF.

The chain has TRBV7-7 and TRBJ2-3; 7 bases are shared with TRBD2. The V and J ends lost 5 bases and 5 bases, in that order; junction bases with no gene match: 10. Germline values: CDR1 SSHAT, CDR2 FNYEAQ (reference sequence). The CDR3 sequence is 15 residues long. CDR3 DNA: TGTGCCAGCAGCCGTGGACTAGGTTCGGTAGATACGCAGTATTTT. This encodes CASSRGLGSVDTQYF. The full variable domain, its missing parts supplied by reference TRBV7-7 and TRBJ2-3, is GAGVSQSPRYKVTKRGQDVTLRCDPISSHATLYWYQQALGQGPEFLTYFNYEAQPDKSGLPSDRFSAERPEGSISTLTIQRTEQRDSAMYRCASSRGLGSVDTQYFGPGTRLTVL.

The chain carries TRBV30 and TRBJ1-2; D is undetermined. Germline V gives CDR1 GTSNPN, CDR2 SVGIG (reference sequence). CDR3 length equals 20 residues. V gave up 3 bases and J gave up 2 bases, with 31 bases separating them. The CDR3 loop is CAWRPTLPGIIGRLNYGYTF. CDR3 nucleotide sequence: TGTGCCTGGAGGCCTACACTTCCCGGTATTATTGGCAGGCTAAACTATGGCTACACCTTC.

Only a few counts were recorded for this clone. The chain employs TRBV11-3 and TRBJ2-7; possible D gene TRBD1, 5 bases. Germline CDR1 is SGHNT and CDR2 is YENEEA. V shed 5 bases and J shed 7 bases, with 18 bases lying between them. The CDR3 totals 14 residues. The CDR3 here is CASSVHPGIGEQYF. CDR3 DNA: TGTGCCAGCAGCGTTCACCCAGGGATTGGGGAGCAGTACTTC.